This T cell receptor beta chain was sequenced for a study of beta chain features in type 1 diabetes. Findings of the study overall: High TCR expression in some cells could lead to their over-representation in cDNA sequencing. Among type 1 diabetes patients, VDJ junctions had fewer insertions and more deletions.

Expressed TCRB transcripts were sequenced after all isolated RNA was converted to cDNA. Generated by immunoSEQ multiplex PCR, the TCRdb table keeps only in-frame clones and is missing some. The data hold 860,000 or so clones, with 17% observed a single time. The CDR3 contains 13 residues. CDR1 SNHLY and CDR2 FYNNEI come from the germline V gene. Trimming removed 7 bases at V and 2 bases at J, with 12 bases between. This clone was seen a handful of times. Its cognate antigen is unknown. Populations obtained by sorting all exceeded 95% purity. The sample was naive CD4+ T cells from blood. The TCR comes from a woman younger than 35 in good health. This sequence joins TRBV2 and TRBJ2-7; D gene unclear. CDR3 nucleotides: TGTGCCAGCACTAAGGACGGTACCTACGAGCAGTACTTC. It encodes CASTKDGTYEQYF. Full variable domain (missing parts from reference TRBV2 and TRBJ2-7): EPEVTQTPSHQVTQMGQEVILRCVPISNHLYFYWYRQILGQKVEFLVSFYNNEISEKSEIFDDQFSVERPDGSNFTLKIRSTKLEDSAMYFCASTKDGTYEQYFGPGTRLTVT.